Following are 7 T cell receptor beta chains from one sample sequenced in a study of post-analysis software for immune sequencing data. These receptors are not linked to any known antigen. Prepared libraries of TCR beta cDNA carried unique molecular identifiers. One entry per CDR3 protein, called by TCRdb with MiXCR from the PCR reads. The table shows about 500,000 distinct CDR3 sequences, with over 35% occurring only once. Study-level results: The five TRBV segments detected at higher frequency in patients than in controls included TRBV5-6, TRBV5-1 and TRBV20-1.

Source material: blood. These receptor sequences come from a girl aged 5 to 17 with multiple sclerosis.

This clonotype occurred a few times. This chain uses TRBV6-4 with TRBJ2-1, with a tentative D call TRBD2 (7 bases). The CDR3 length is 17 residues. The germline V gene encodes CDR1 MRHNA and CDR2 SNTAGT. The V gene lost 7 bases and the J gene lost 2 bases, with 21 bases spanning the gap. This CDR3 reads CASNLGGGGAAYNEQFF. The CDR3 DNA reads as TGTGCCAGCAATCTCGGTGGTGGGGGGGCGGCCTACAATGAGCAGTTCTTC.

V gene TRBV7-2 combines with J gene TRBJ2-3; D is undetermined. V lost 0 bases, J lost 0 bases, and 7 bases lay in between. The CDR3 is 15 residues long. The germline V gene has CDR1 SGHTA and CDR2 FQGNSA. CDR3 coding DNA: TGTGCCAGCAGCTTAGCAGCGCTGAGCACAGATACGCAGTATTTT. Its protein is CASSLAALSTDTQYF.

This clonotype was detected a few times. The chain recombines TRBV29-1 with TRBJ2-1; 9 bases match TRBD1. The CDR3 length is 15 residues. V gave up 6 bases and J gave up 5 bases; unmatched junction bases: 11. Germline V gene data show CDR1 as SQVTM and CDR2 as ANQGSEA. The CDR3 DNA follows: TGCAGCGTCATCCCTCCGGGACAGGGAAACAATGAGCAGTTCTTC. Its protein product is CSVIPPGQGNNEQFF.

V gene TRBV7-2 combines with J gene TRBJ2-7; 10 bases align to TRBD1. Germline-derived CDR1 and CDR2 are SGHTA and FQGNSA. This CDR3 has 15 residues. J gave up 0 bases and V 5 bases, and 4 bases lay outside the gene matches. The CDR3 is CASSQDRGASYEQYF. CDR3 in DNA: TGTGCCAGCAGCCAGGACAGGGGGGCCTCCTACGAGCAGTACTTC. Together with reference TRBV7-2 and TRBJ2-7, the CDR3 gives the full variable domain: GAGVSQSPSNKVTEKGKDVELRCDPISGHTALYWYRQSLGQGLEFLIYFQGNSAPDKSGLPSDRFSAERTGGSVSTLTIQRTQQEDSAVYLCASSQDRGASYEQYFGPGTRLTVT.

This clonotype has only a few counts. The chain joins TRBV5-1 to TRBJ2-3; maybe TRBD2 (6 bases). The CDR3 is 15 amino acids. Trimming removed 3 bases from V and 3 bases from J, with 14 bases in between. Germline CDR1 SGHRS, CDR2 YFSETQ. As DNA, the CDR3 is TGCGCCAGCAGCTCTACTCAGGCGGGGACAGATACGCAGTATTTT. This gives the protein CASSSTQAGTDTQYF.

V usage is TRBV20-1 and J usage is TRBJ2-7, with 7 bases matching TRBD2. The CDR3 extends over 16 amino acids. The V gene end was trimmed by 3 bases and the J gene end by 6 bases; junction bases not matched to a gene: 17. CDR1 and CDR2 (germline): DFQATT, SNEGSKA (reference sequence). CDR3 region: CSARKAGRPDIGEQYF. The CDR3 DNA sequence: TGCAGTGCTAGGAAGGCCGGGAGGCCCGATATCGGCGAGCAGTACTTC.

This clonotype was observed a handful of times. The genes are TRBV4-1 and TRBJ1-5; D unresolved. Germline CDR1 MGHRA, CDR2 YSYEKL. The CDR3 runs 14 residues. V was pared by 1 base and J by 0 bases, with 4 bases between. The CDR3, as DNA: TGCGCCAGCAGCCAAGGGAGTAGCAATCAGCCCCAGCATTTT. Protein: CASSQGSSNQPQHF.